The 17 T cell receptor beta chains listed next were all sequenced from one sample in a study of cytomegalovirus exposure and HLA in healthy donors. Use of 60 Vbeta and 13 Jbeta primers characterized the PCR. Here immunoSEQ multiplex PCR was the method, and the copy in TCRdb shows in-frame clones only, minus some. The sample shows approximately 170,000 clones, more than 65% of them seen only once. Sequenced sample: PBMCs. Source of these receptors: a man in his forties or fifties in good health and CMV-seropositive.

The V call is TRBV28, the J call TRBJ2-1; a weak D match, TRBD1 (6 bases). The CDR3 loop spans 16 amino acids. Germline V lookup: CDR1 MDHEN, CDR2 SYDVKM. V was clipped by 3 bases and J by 0 bases, with 12 bases between them. The CDR3: CASSFKLGASYNEQFF. The CDR3 DNA reads TGTGCCAGCAGTTTCAAACTGGGGGCCTCCTACAATGAGCAGTTCTTC.

V is TRBV5-1 and J is TRBJ2-5; TRBD2 might be the D (6 bases). V lost 1 base, J lost 2 bases, and 12 bases lay in between. The CDR3 is 15 amino acids. Per the germline V gene, CDR1 is SGHRS and CDR2 is YFSETQ. CDR3 loop: CASSLRGMGQETQYF. The CDR3 DNA is TGCGCCAGCAGCTTGCGGGGGATGGGACAAGAGACCCAGTACTTC.

This clone was counted once. The chain has TRBV30 and TRBJ1-2, with D hard to call. The V gene lost 4 bases and the J gene lost 7 bases, with 19 bases spanning the gap. Germline CDR1 is GTSNPN and CDR2 is SVGIG (reference sequence). The CDR3 totals 14 residues. The CDR3 loop reads CAWTGPDWESGYTF. CDR3 in DNA: TGTGCCTGGACCGGCCCGGACTGGGAGAGTGGCTACACCTTC. Variable domain in full (rest from reference TRBV30 and TRBJ1-2): SQTIHQWPATLVQPVGSPLSLECTVEGTSNPNLYWYRQAAGRGLQLLFYSVGIGQISSEVPQNLSASRPQDRQFILSSKKLLLSDSGFYLCAWTGPDWESGYTFGSGTRLTVV.

The gene calls are TRBV6-1 and TRBJ2-7; unclear D gene. The germline V gene encodes CDR1 MNHNS and CDR2 SASEGT. The CDR3 runs 11 residues. The V end was cut by 6 bases, the J end by 2 bases, with 5 bases between. CDR3 DNA: TGTGCCAGCAGGGCCACCTACGAGCAGTACTTC. Translated, it gives CASRATYEQYF.

V is TRBV28 and J is TRBJ2-1; 8 bases map to TRBD2. Germline assignment: CDR1 MDHEN and CDR2 SYDVKM. V shed 3 bases and J 2 bases; nucleotides not matched to a gene: 9. The CDR3 spans 17 residues. CDR3 loop: CASSFSRERGPYNEQFF. As DNA, the CDR3 is TGTGCCAGCAGTTTCTCGCGGGAGCGGGGGCCCTACAATGAGCAGTTCTTC.

The chain is built from TRBV6-5 and TRBJ2-2, with 10 nucleotides matching TRBD2. CDR1 is MNHEY and CDR2 is SVGAGI in the germline V gene. The CDR3 loop spans 14 amino acids. Trimming cost V 7 bases and J 9 bases; bases outside gene matches: 8. Written as DNA, the CDR3 is TGTGCCAGCACACGAGCGGGGGGGGAGCGGGAGCTGTTTTTT. Translation gives CASTRAGGERELFF.

The rearrangement uses TRBV23-1 and TRBJ2-7, with D possibly being TRBD1 (5 bases). TRBV23-1 is an ORF, and what it does is uncertain. The V gene lost 1 base and the J gene lost 4 bases, with 14 bases spanning the gap. This CDR3 is 15 amino acids long. The CDR3 bases are TGCGCCAGCAGTCAATGGTGGGGCGGAAAGTACGAGCAGTACTTC. The encoded protein is CASSQWWGGKYEQYF.

The chain employs TRBV30 and TRBJ2-1, with TRBD1 matching 7 bases. The J segment lost 0 bases and the V segment lost 2 bases, leaving 4 bases of the junction unmatched. CDR1 is GTSNPN, CDR2 SVGIG, per germline (reference sequence). There are 15 residues in the CDR3. The CDR3 is CAWSRDSGSYNEQFF. CDR3 coding DNA: TGTGCCTGGAGTAGGGACAGCGGCTCCTACAATGAGCAGTTCTTC.

CDR3 in amino acids: CASQGTEQETQYF. CDR3 coding DNA: TGTGCCAGCCAGGGGACGGAACAAGAGACCCAGTACTTC. This rearrangement joins TRBV2 to TRBJ2-5; possibly TRBD1 for D (6 bases). V dropped 8 bases and J dropped 2 bases, with 12 bases sitting between them. The CDR3 runs to 13 residues. CDR1 is SNHLY and CDR2 is FYNNEI in the germline V gene.

The chain carries TRBV18 and TRBJ2-5; unclear D gene. The CDR3 length is 13 residues. CDR1 and CDR2 (germline): KGHSH, LQKENI. V lost 3 bases and J 4 bases, leaving 9 bases between the germline ends. The CDR3 DNA reads TGTGCCAGCTCACCTTCACTACTAGAGACCCAGTACTTC. This sequence encodes CASSPSLLETQYF. The full variable domain, rest sourced from reference TRBV18 and TRBJ2-5, is NAGVMQNPRHLVRRRGQEARLRCSPMKGHSHVYWYRQLPEEGLKFMVYLQKENIIDESGMPKERFSAEFPKEGPSILRIQQVVRGDSAAYFCASSPSLLETQYFGPGTRLLVL.

This clone was recorded only once. Other DNA sequences in the same sample also yield this CDR3. This chain uses TRBV5-1 with TRBJ2-5, with 10 bases lining up with TRBD1. The germline gives CDR1 SGHRS, CDR2 YFSETQ. This CDR3 comprises 14 residues. Losses at the gene ends were 4 bases for V and 4 bases for J; bases not matched to a gene: 4. CDR3 amino acids: CASSPGQGGETQYF. CDR3 in DNA: TGCGCCAGCAGCCCAGGACAGGGGGGAGAGACCCAGTACTTC.

In its sample, this clone was seen a few times. The chain has TRBV21-1 and TRBJ2-5; the DNA was not compared with TRBD2, the D call given in the table. TRBV21-1 is recorded as a pseudogene. The CDR3 totals 19 residues. Here the CDR3 reads CASSKAPGLAGDLKETQYF. In nucleotides, the CDR3 is TGTGCCAGCAGCAAAGCCCCGGGACTAGCGGGCGACCTAAAAGAGACCCAGTACTTC.

CDR3 nucleotide sequence: TGTGCCAGCTCACCACAGGTCAGCCAGGGGCGGACTGAAGCTTTCTTT. It specifies CASSPQVSQGRTEAFF. J is TRBJ1-1 and V is TRBV18, with D possibly TRBD1 on 6 matching bases. This CDR3 region has 16 residues. Trimming pared 1 base from V and 5 bases from J, leaving 17 bases between. Germline lookup yields CDR1 KGHSH and CDR2 LQKENI.

J is TRBJ2-7 and V is TRBV10-1, with 9 bases aligning to TRBD2. Germline-derived CDR1 and CDR2 are WNHNN and SYGVQD (reference sequence). V lost 0 bases to trimming and J lost 3 bases; unmatched junction nucleotides: 6. This CDR3 is 16 amino acids long. This CDR3 is CASSESRGGGVYEQYF. The CDR3 DNA reads as TGCGCCAGCAGTGAGTCGAGAGGCGGGGGGGTCTACGAGCAGTACTTC.

The chain links TRBV9 to TRBJ2-7; D is unresolved. CDR1 SGDLS and CDR2 YYNGEE come from the germline V gene. The V gene lost 4 bases and the J gene lost 1 base, with 12 bases spanning the gap. The CDR3 has 14 amino acids. CDR3 protein: CASSPPLSSYEQYF. The DNA of the CDR3 is TGTGCCAGCAGCCCCCCGCTAAGTTCCTACGAGCAGTACTTC. The whole variable domain, filled in from reference TRBV9 and TRBJ2-7, reads DSGVTQTPKHLITATGQRVTLRCSPRSGDLSVYWYQQSLDQGLQFLIQYYNGEERAKGNILERFSAQQFPDLHSELNLSSLELGDSALYFCASSPPLSSYEQYFGPGTRLTVT.

In DNA, the CDR3 is TGTGCCTGGATAGACAGGGCGAGGACCGGGGAGCTGTTTTTT. Translation: CAWIDRARTGELFF. The chain employs TRBV30 and TRBJ2-2; 7 nucleotides match TRBD1. J gave up 5 bases and V 4 bases, and 7 bases lay outside the gene matches. Germline CDR1 and CDR2: GTSNPN and SVGIG (reference sequence). The CDR3 length is 14 residues.

This clone was seen just once. The CDR3 loop is CASSVAPGSSYEQYF. For the CDR3, the DNA is TGTGCCAGCAGCGTAGCACCTGGCAGCTCCTACGAGCAGTACTTC. This sequence joins TRBV9 and TRBJ2-7; no clear D. The CDR3 has 15 amino acids. CDR1 and CDR2 from the germline V gene are SGDLS and YYNGEE. V was shortened by 0 bases and J by 0 bases, with 10 bases between the two germline ends.